This TCR beta chain was recovered during a study of blood T cell repertoires in COVID-19. TCRdb's copy holds only in-frame clones and misses some; the assay was immunoSEQ multiplex PCR. In the table there are roughly 200,000 clones, roughly four fifths of which are singletons. Trimming stripped 6 bases from V and 0 bases from J, with 9 bases between. CDR1 is MNHEY, CDR2 SMNVEV, per germline (reference sequence). The CDR3 contains 14 residues. Self-reported history from a screening survey and questionnaire set each donor's cohort. This clone was found once. The sequenced sample was PBMCs or T cells enriched from blood (not recorded which). The chain links TRBV27 to TRBJ1-5, with D perhaps matching TRBD1 (5 bases). The sequence derives from a man in his forties or fifties who had recovered from COVID-19. The CDR3 protein is CASSIQASNQPQHF. CDR3 bases: TGTGCCAGCAGCATACAGGCTAGCAATCAGCCCCAGCATTTT.